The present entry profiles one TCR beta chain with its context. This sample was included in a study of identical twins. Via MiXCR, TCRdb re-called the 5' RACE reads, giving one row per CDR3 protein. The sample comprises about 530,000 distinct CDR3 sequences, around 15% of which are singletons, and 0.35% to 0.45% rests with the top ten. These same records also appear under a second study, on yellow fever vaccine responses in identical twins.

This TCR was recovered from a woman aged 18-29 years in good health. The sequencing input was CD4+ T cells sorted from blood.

The CDR3 sequence is CASSFSSLTGTDGSGANVLTF. Written as DNA, the CDR3 is TGCGCCAGCAGCTTTTCCTCGCTTACCGGGACAGACGGCTCTGGGGCCAACGTCCTGACTTTC. The V call is TRBV5-1, the J call TRBJ2-6; 7 nucleotides line up with TRBD1. Germline V lookup: CDR1 SGHRS, CDR2 YFSETQ. Losses at the gene ends were 2 bases for V and 0 bases for J; bases not matched to a gene: 17. The CDR3 is 21 residues long.